This entry lists 14 T cell receptor beta chains sequenced from one sample in a study of T cell repertoires in cytomegalovirus infection. From the reads, TCRdb called clonotypes with MiXCR, one entry per CDR3 protein. Here the sample spans 400,000 or so distinct CDR3 sequences, 18% being singletons. Sequencing was carried out using PBMCs. Source of these receptors: a human donor in good health (CMV status not recorded). Some clones in this sample may be carry-over from other donors' samples.

This clonotype was observed many times. In DNA form, the CDR3 reads TGTGCCAGCAGTGGGGACAGGCCCTACGAGCAGTACTTC. This gives the protein CASSGDRPYEQYF. The chain uses TRBV12-3 or TRBV12-4 and TRBJ2-7; the match to TRBD1 covers 8 bases. The CDR3 totals 13 residues. The ends lost 5 bases at V and 2 bases at J; junction bases unmatched: 2.

This clonotype was recorded many times. DNA of the CDR3: TGTGCCAGTAGTATAAATTCCCTCCCGCCCTACAATGAGCAGTTCTTC. It encodes CASSINSLPPYNEQFF. The V call is TRBV19, the J call TRBJ2-1; no firm D call. The V end was cut by 2 bases, the J end by 2 bases, with 13 bases between. The CDR3 spans 16 residues. CDR1 LNHDA and CDR2 SQIVND come from the germline V gene (reference sequence).

The chain combines TRBV6-2 or TRBV6-3 with TRBJ2-3; no clear D. The CDR3 consists of 14 residues. Germline-derived CDR1 and CDR2 are MNHEY and SVGEGT. Trimming took 6 bases from V and 4 from J, leaving 14 bases between them. In DNA, the CDR3 is TGTGCCAGCAGCCACCCCGGAAGCCCAGATACGCAGTATTTT. It encodes CASSHPGSPDTQYF.

This clonotype was seen many times. This chain uses TRBV7-2 with TRBJ1-6; D gene unclear. The CDR3 consists of 13 residues. Per the germline V gene, CDR1 is SGHTA and CDR2 is FQGNSA. Deletions cut 1 base from V and 8 bases from J, with 6 bases between. CDR3 amino acids: CASSLERDSPLHF. The CDR3 DNA sequence: TGTGCCAGCAGCTTAGAGCGGGATTCACCCCTCCACTTT.

Only a few counts were recorded for this clonotype. The chain recombines TRBV6-5 with TRBJ2-2; D is unclear. This CDR3 is built from 12 residues. The germline CDR1 and CDR2 sequences are MNHEY and SVGAGI. Trimming stripped 3 bases from V and 7 bases from J, with 6 bases between. This CDR3 reads CASSYGGGELFF. The CDR3 DNA reads TGTGCCAGCAGTTATGGTGGCGGGGAGCTGTTTTTT.

The chain uses TRBV27 and TRBJ2-7; D unresolved. This CDR3 has 15 residues. Germline loops: CDR1 MNHEY, CDR2 SMNVEV (reference sequence). The V end lost 4 bases, the J end lost 2 bases, and 15 bases lay between the germline ends. CDR3 protein: CASSCGGQETYEQYF. CDR3 bases: TGTGCCAGCAGTTGCGGCGGCCAGGAGACCTACGAGCAGTACTTC.

CDR3: CASIGMGGSYNSPLHF. DNA for the CDR3: TGTGCCAGCATCGGCATGGGGGGATCCTATAATTCACCCCTCCACTTT. This chain uses TRBV27 with TRBJ1-6, with D possibly TRBD1 on 5 matching bases. The germline V gene has CDR1 MNHEY and CDR2 SMNVEV (reference sequence). V was pared by 7 bases and J by 1 base, with 14 bases between. CDR3 size: 16 residues.

At least ten counts were recorded for this clonotype. The chain links TRBV12-3 or TRBV12-4 to TRBJ1-2, with D hard to call. The CDR3 contains 13 residues. Trimming shortened V by 4 bases and J by 8 bases, and 14 bases separated the two germline ends. CDR3 residues: CASSYILARGYTF. The CDR3 DNA is TGTGCCAGCAGTTATATCCTAGCAAGGGGCTACACCTTC.

J is TRBJ1-4 and V is TRBV19; D is unclear. The CDR3 length is 14 residues. CDR1 and CDR2 (germline): LNHDA, SQIVND (reference sequence). Deletions cut 10 bases from V and 8 bases from J, with 20 bases between. As DNA, the CDR3 is TGTGCCACCGCGGCCCTCTCTGGCCGGGAAAAACTGTTTTTT. It is translated as CATAALSGREKLFF.

J is TRBJ1-1 and V is TRBV5-1; perhaps TRBD1 as D (6 bases). CDR1 SGHRS and CDR2 YFSETQ come from the germline V gene. The length of the CDR3 is 15 residues. The germline V and J ends were trimmed by 0 bases and 4 bases, with 13 bases remaining between them. CDR3 loop: CASSLDRVRTTEAFF. The DNA of the CDR3 is TGCGCCAGCAGCTTGGACAGGGTACGAACCACTGAAGCTTTCTTT.

The rearrangement joins TRBV7-6 to TRBJ2-5; D possibly uses TRBD1 or TRBD2 (5 bases each). The CDR3 is 15 amino acids. Trimming cost V 2 bases and J 5 bases, with 15 bases left between them. CDR1 is SGHVS, CDR2 FNYEAQ, per germline. The CDR3 sequence is CASSLFNGEGETQYF. The CDR3 DNA reads TGTGCCAGCAGCTTATTTAATGGCGAGGGGGAGACCCAGTACTTC.

V is TRBV6-2 or TRBV6-3 and J is TRBJ1-1, with D possibly TRBD1 on 5 matching bases. CDR1 is MNHEY and CDR2 is SVGEGT in the germline V gene. The germline V and J ends were trimmed by 11 bases and 6 bases, with 10 bases remaining between them. CDR3 size: 10 residues. CDR3 DNA: TGTGCCGGTTGGGGGGCTGAAGCTTTCTTT. Translation: CAGWGAEAFF.

Many counts were recorded for this clonotype. This chain joins TRBV7-9 and TRBJ2-2, with 10 bases identical to TRBD1. From germline, CDR1 is SEHNR and CDR2 FQNEAQ (reference sequence). The CDR3 loop spans 17 amino acids. V was pared by 5 bases and J by 6 bases, with 12 bases of the junction left unmatched. The CDR3 spells CASSPGKTGGNSGELFF. The CDR3, as DNA: TGTGCCAGCAGCCCAGGGAAGACAGGGGGCAATTCCGGGGAGCTGTTTTTT.

This chain joins TRBV2 and TRBJ2-2, with 12 bases that match TRBD2. Germline V CDR1 and CDR2: SNHLY, FYNNEI. V was pared by 6 bases and J by 8 bases, with 16 bases of the junction left unmatched. The CDR3 contains 18 residues. This CDR3 is CASSYTFSSGGASGELFF. CDR3 DNA: TGTGCCAGCAGCTATACCTTCTCTAGCGGGGGGGCATCGGGGGAGCTGTTTTTT.